This TCR beta chain was sequenced for a study of T cells in localized non-small cell lung cancer. TCRdb keeps only in-frame clones here, not all; method: immunoSEQ multiplex PCR. The profile shows roughly 19,000 clones, over 80% of them singletons. V trimming: 2 bases; J trimming: 1 base; junction bases outside the gene matches: 8. The germline CDR1 and CDR2 sequences are SEHNR and FQNEAQ (reference sequence). The CDR3 spans 17 residues. The sequence came from a man between 40 and 70 years old with stage II squamous cell lung carcinoma. The genes are TRBV7-9 and TRBJ1-1; TRBD1 matches 9 bases. The sequences come from PBMCs, collected before any cancer treatment. For the CDR3, the DNA is TGTGCCAGCAGCTTATCGACAGGGGGATGGTCGAACACTGAAGCTTTCTTT. Protein sequence: CASSLSTGGWSNTEAFF.